Below, 24 T cell receptor beta chains from the same sample are listed, as sequenced in a study of blood T cells in healthy people across ages. Next came a second PCR, run for about 7 to 12 cycles, which used a sample-barcoded 5' primer along with a J-beta primer mix. Via MiXCR, TCRdb re-called the 5' RACE reads, giving one row per CDR3 protein. The sample has some 1.5 million distinct CDR3 sequences; 28% are singletons. Material: blood. All receptors come from a young woman in good health.

The sample holds a few counts of this clonotype. The J gene is TRBJ2-5, the V gene TRBV6-6, with TRBD2 as a possible D gene (7 bases). This CDR3 has 16 amino acids. Germline CDR1 and CDR2: MNHNY and SVGAGI (reference sequence). V lost 1 base, J lost 2 bases, and 14 bases lay in between. CDR3 in amino acids: CASSYLIGGPQETQYF. The CDR3 nucleotides are TGTGCCAGCAGTTACTTAATCGGGGGGCCTCAAGAGACCCAGTACTTC.

CDR3 sequence reads: CASSLGPGRSTEAFF. As DNA, the CDR3 is TGTGCCAGCAGCTTGGGGCCAGGGCGGTCCACTGAAGCTTTCTTT. This rearrangement joins TRBV5-5 to TRBJ1-1; a possible D gene is TRBD1 (5 bases). Germline-derived CDR1 and CDR2 are SGHKS and YYEKEE (reference sequence). This CDR3 region has 15 residues. V was pared by 0 bases and J by 4 bases, with 13 bases between.

This clonotype appeared many times. The chain uses TRBV20-1 and TRBJ2-3, with D perhaps assigned TRBD1 or TRBD2 (5 bases each). The germline V gene encodes CDR1 DFQATT and CDR2 SNEGSKA (reference sequence). The CDR3 is 13 residues long. CDR3 loop: CSTPGPAADTQYF. CDR3 nucleotides: TGCAGCACCCCGGGACCAGCCGCAGATACGCAGTATTTT.

In this sample, this clonotype turned up many times. The V gene is TRBV29-1, the J gene TRBJ2-6; D remains ambiguous. Germline V gene sequence: CDR1 SQVTM, CDR2 ANQGSEA. The CDR3 runs 17 residues. Trimming pared 2 bases from V and 0 bases from J, leaving 14 bases between. CDR3 sequence (DNA): TGCAGCGTTGAAAAAGCAGAATTTTACTCTGGGGCCAACGTCCTGACTTTC. This gives the protein CSVEKAEFYSGANVLTF.

This CDR3 is CASSRSRAGVNEQFF. Written as DNA, the CDR3 is TGCGCCAGCAGCCGCTCAAGAGCGGGAGTAAATGAGCAGTTCTTC. The rearrangement uses TRBV5-1 and TRBJ2-1, with 8 positions matching TRBD2. The CDR3 extends over 15 amino acids. The germline V gene has CDR1 SGHRS and CDR2 YFSETQ. The ends lost 4 bases at V and 7 bases at J; junction bases unmatched: 10.

This clonotype was seen more than once but under ten times. CDR3 in amino acids: CSARDHNLNEQFF. In nucleotides, the CDR3 is TGCAGTGCTAGGGACCACAACCTCAATGAGCAGTTCTTC. The chain combines TRBV20-1 with TRBJ2-1; D is undetermined. In germline, CDR1 is DFQATT, CDR2 SNEGSKA (reference sequence). The CDR3 totals 13 residues. The V and J ends lost 3 bases and 6 bases respectively, with 12 bases between them.

This clonotype was counted a few times. V usage is TRBV3-1 and J usage is TRBJ2-5; D unresolved. CDR3 length equals 14 residues. V was cut by 2 bases and J by 2 bases, with 9 bases left in between. Germline loops: CDR1 LGHDT, CDR2 YNNKEL (reference sequence). CDR3 nucleotide sequence: TGTGCCAGCAGCCAATCAGCAAGACAAGAGACCCAGTACTTC. This gives the protein CASSQSARQETQYF.

This clonotype came up a few times. The chain has TRBV2 and TRBJ1-2, with 7 bases aligning to TRBD1. CDR1 and CDR2 (germline): SNHLY, FYNNEI. V shed 2 bases and J 6 bases; nucleotides not matched to a gene: 9. This CDR3 has 15 residues. The CDR3 sequence is CASSEWGTAGNGYTF. DNA for the CDR3: TGTGCCAGCAGTGAATGGGGGACAGCGGGGAATGGCTACACCTTC.

This clonotype was seen repeatedly, ten times or more. V is TRBV12-3 or TRBV12-4 and J is TRBJ2-5; D gene ambiguous. CDR3 size: 15 residues. Trimming removed 3 bases from V and 1 base from J, with 12 bases in between. CDR3 sequence reads: CASSLFRPFQETQYF. DNA of the CDR3: TGTGCCAGCAGTTTGTTCAGGCCCTTCCAAGAGACCCAGTACTTC.

There are a few counts of this clonotype. V is TRBV4-3 and J is TRBJ2-5, with 12 bases identical to TRBD2. This CDR3 spans 17 amino acids. Germline V gene data show CDR1 as LGHNA and CDR2 as YSLEER. V lost 4 bases, J lost 3 bases, and 9 bases stayed unmatched. The CDR3 loop is CASSPGTSGQRKETQYF. As DNA, the CDR3 is TGCGCCAGCAGCCCGGGGACTAGCGGGCAACGTAAAGAGACCCAGTACTTC.

At least ten counts were recorded for this clonotype. This chain uses TRBV6-6 with TRBJ2-7; 10 nucleotides match TRBD1. Germline CDR1 reads MNHNY; CDR2 reads SVGAGI (reference sequence). CDR3 length: 17 amino acids. V gave up 2 bases and J gave up 2 bases; unmatched junction bases: 9. The CDR3 is CASSYRDRGILAYEQYF. The CDR3 DNA sequence: TGTGCCAGCAGTTACAGGGACAGGGGCATCCTAGCCTACGAGCAGTACTTC.

In this sample, this clonotype turned up once. The rearrangement links TRBV5-6 to TRBJ2-1; 9 nucleotides match TRBD2. J was trimmed by 6 bases and V by 4 bases; bases with no gene match: 11. Per germline, CDR1 SGHDT and CDR2 YYEEEE. This CDR3 is built from 16 residues. The CDR3 loop is CASSPGLARFSNEQFF. CDR3 coding DNA: TGTGCCAGCAGCCCTGGACTAGCGAGATTCTCCAATGAGCAGTTCTTC. Full variable domain (missing parts from reference TRBV5-6 and TRBJ2-1): DAGVTQSPTHLIKTRGQQVTLRCSPKSGHDTVSWYQQALGQGPQFIFQYYEEEERQRGNFPDRFSGHQFPNYSSELNVNALLLGDSALYLCASSPGLARFSNEQFFGPGTRLTVL.

Turning to this clonotype: This clone may be a read error of a much larger clone one base away. The chain uses TRBV15 and TRBJ2-7; 10 nucleotides agree with TRBD2. Germline assignment: CDR1 LNHNV and CDR2 YYDKDF (reference sequence). The CDR3 sequence is 16 residues long. The trim removed 1 base at V and 4 bases at J, leaving 7 bases unmatched. CDR3 coding DNA: TGTGCCACCAGCAGAGGAGTAATTAGCGGGGGGTACGAGCAGTACTTC. It is translated as CATSRGVISGGYEQYF. The entire variable domain, with the rest obtained from reference TRBV15 and TRBJ2-7, is as follows: DAMVIQNPRYQVTQFGKPVTLSCSQTLNHNVMYWYQQKSSQAPKLLFHYYDKDFNNEADTPDNFQSRRPNTSFCFLDIRSPGLGDTAMYLCATSRGVISGGYEQYFGPGTRLTVT.

This clonotype was detected only a few times. The chain joins TRBV2 to TRBJ2-7; 10 nucleotides agree with TRBD2. The CDR3 is made up of 13 amino acids. The trim removed 9 bases at V and 6 bases at J, leaving 8 bases unmatched. CDR1 SNHLY and CDR2 FYNNEI come from the germline V gene. The CDR3 sequence: CARGEASGSEQYF. CDR3 nucleotides: TGTGCCAGGGGGGAGGCTAGCGGGAGCGAGCAGTACTTC.

Concerning this clonotype itself: At one end the junction does not follow the germline gene, possibly because of a read error. The V gene is TRBV20-1, the J gene TRBJ2-7; no clear D. CDR3 length: 15 residues. Germline loops: CDR1 DFQATT, CDR2 SNEGSKA (reference sequence). The CDR3, as DNA: TGTAGTGCTAGGGCCCGGGTTTTTAAGGGCCACGAGCAGTACTTC. It encodes CSARARVFKGHEQYF.

A few counts support this clonotype. The chain couples TRBV12-3 or TRBV12-4 to TRBJ2-5, with TRBD2 identical over 10 bases. V trimming: 8 bases; J trimming: 8 bases; junction bases outside the gene matches: 11. This CDR3 has 14 residues. The CDR3 DNA follows: TGTGCCAGCTCACTACTAGCGGGACAAGGAACCCAGTACTTC. Its translation: CASSLLAGQGTQYF.

The V gene is TRBV5-1, the J gene TRBJ2-4; 7 bases fit TRBD2. With 2 bases clipped from V and 13 bases from J, the junction kept 15 bases outside the gene matches. This CDR3 contains 15 residues. Germline CDR1 reads SGHRS; CDR2 reads YFSETQ. CDR3 residues: CASSLTSGTNNEQYF. The CDR3 DNA sequence: TGCGCCAGCAGCTTAACTTCCGGGACTAACAATGAGCAGTACTTC.

This clonotype was observed at least ten times. The chain couples TRBV7-3 to TRBJ2-7; 10 positions agree with TRBD2. This CDR3 is built from 17 residues. CDR1 and CDR2 (germline): SGHTA, FQGTGA. V trimming: 5 bases; J trimming: 1 base; junction bases outside the gene matches: 11. The CDR3 coding sequence is TGTGCCAGCAGCCCTACCGGGGTAGCGGGGGGATCCTACGAGCAGTACTTC. Amino acid sequence: CASSPTGVAGGSYEQYF. Based on the CDR3 plus reference TRBV7-3 and TRBJ2-7, the full variable domain is GAGVSQTPSNKVTEKGKYVELRCDPISGHTALYWYRQSLGQGPEFLIYFQGTGAADDSGLPNDRFFAVRPEGSVSTLKIQRTERGDSAVYLCASSPTGVAGGSYEQYFGPGTRLTVT.

This clonotype turned up a few times. The chain recombines TRBV20-1 with TRBJ1-1, with D possibly TRBD1 on 5 matching bases. Trimming removed 0 bases at V and 10 bases at J, with 21 bases between. There are 15 residues in the CDR3. The germline gives CDR1 DFQATT, CDR2 SNEGSKA (reference sequence). DNA for the CDR3: TGCAGTGCTAGAGATAGTGTTCGGGGAAGCGGGGGAGCTTTCTTT. Its translation: CSARDSVRGSGGAFF.

Concerning this clonotype: One end of the junction fails to match germline, which may point to a read error. CDR3 loop: CASSPSRGDEQFF. As DNA, the CDR3 is TGCGCCAGCAGCCCCTCCCGGGGCGATGAGCAGTTCTTC. This sequence joins TRBV7-3 and TRBJ2-1; D is possibly TRBD1 or TRBD2 (5 bases each). The CDR3 extends over 13 amino acids. Germline V gene lookup returns CDR1 SGHTA and CDR2 FQGTGA. Combining the CDR3 with reference TRBV7-3 and TRBJ2-1 gives the whole variable domain GAGVSQTPSNKVTEKGKYVELRCDPISGHTALYWYRQSLGQGPEFLIYFQGTGAADDSGLPNDRFFAVRPEGSVSTLKIQRTERGDSAVYLCASSPSRGDEQFFGPGTRLTVL.

This clonotype was counted ten times or more. The CDR3 region has the DNA TGCGCCAGCAGCTCCGGGACAACTTCTAGCACAGATACGCAGTATTTT. Its translation is CASSSGTTSSTDTQYF. J is TRBJ2-3 and V is TRBV5-1; the D gene is possibly TRBD1 (6 bases). Germline V CDR1 and CDR2: SGHRS, YFSETQ. V was clipped by 3 bases and J by 0 bases, with 14 bases between them. CDR3 length: 16 amino acids.

J is TRBJ1-5 and V is TRBV5-1; D might be TRBD1 (5 bases). Germline V lookup: CDR1 SGHRS, CDR2 YFSETQ. The CDR3 is 14 residues long. V lost 8 bases, J lost 4 bases, and 16 bases lay in between. CDR3 in amino acids: CARTADSGNQPQHF. In DNA, the CDR3 is TGCGCCAGGACGGCAGACAGTGGAAATCAGCCCCAGCATTTT.

The V call is TRBV12-3 or TRBV12-4, the J call TRBJ2-2, with 11 bases fitting TRBD2. The CDR3 is 14 residues long. After removal of 8 bases from V and 5 bases from J, the junction contained 4 bases not matched to a gene. Here the CDR3 reads CASAGLAVTGELFF. The CDR3 coding sequence is TGTGCCAGCGCGGGACTAGCGGTAACCGGGGAGCTGTTTTTT.

In its sample, this clonotype was seen many times. This sequence joins TRBV5-1 and TRBJ2-7; 10 bases are shared with TRBD1. The germline V gene has CDR1 SGHRS and CDR2 YFSETQ. The CDR3 length is 16 residues. V dropped 4 bases and J dropped 7; count of bases not matched to a gene: 14. CDR3 sequence reads: CASSLTTGTGASEQYF. CDR3 bases: TGCGCCAGCAGCCTTACCACCGGGACAGGGGCTTCTGAGCAGTACTTC.